This TCR beta chain was captured by sequencing in a study of T cells of healthy individuals. TCRdb processed the 5' RACE reads anew with MiXCR; each CDR3 protein has one entry. The table includes tens of thousands of distinct CDR3 sequences, 15% to 20% detected once. Trimming at V came to 8 bases and at J to 3 bases, leaving 0 bases not matched to a gene. Germline lookup yields CDR1 MRHNA and CDR2 SNTAGT. The CDR3 extends over 13 amino acids. In its sample, this clonotype was seen many times. The sequence was obtained from a human donor in good health. The chain has TRBV6-4 and TRBJ2-2, with TRBD1 matching 10 bases. The CDR3 protein is CASGTGDTGELFF. The CDR3 region has the DNA TGTGCCAGCGGGACAGGGGACACCGGGGAGCTGTTTTTT.